The rows below give T cell receptor beta chains drawn from one sample of a study of Graves' ophthalmopathy and Graves' hyperthyroidism. TCRdb processed the multiplex PCR reads anew with MiXCR; each CDR3 protein has one entry. Of a few hundred thousand distinct CDR3 sequences listed, around 19% were seen once; the top ten hold roughly 1.5%. Sequences were obtained from peripheral blood. Every receptor here comes from a woman aged 18-29 years with Graves' ophthalmopathy. Each CDR3 is given with its conserved first and last residue. D genes are given only for firm matches. Only part of the rows carry a size: once, few, many, or a class if the clone is expanded.

CDR3aa: CASSLLLGQGVLSGNSPLHF
CDR3nt: TGTGCCAGCAGCTTACTTTTGGGACAGGGGGTTTTGTCTGGGAATTCACCCCTCCACTTT
d_gene: TRBD1
abundance: many
j_gene: TRBJ1-6
v_gene: TRBV7-2

CDR3aa: CASSPRVVIGNTIYF
CDR3nt: TGTGCCAGCAGCCCCAGGGTGGTCATTGGAAACACCATATATTTT
d_gene: -
abundance: many
j_gene: TRBJ1-3
v_gene: TRBV2

CDR3aa: CASSRGQGASEQYF
CDR3nt: TGTGCCAGCAGCAGGGGACAGGGGGCGTCCGAGCAGTACTTC
d_gene: TRBD1
abundance: many
j_gene: TRBJ2-7
v_gene: TRBV12-3/TRBV12-4

CDR3aa: CASSSLPAGPYEQYF
CDR3nt: TGTGCCAGCAGTTCACTCCCAGCGGGGCCCTACGAGCAGTACTTC
d_gene: TRBD2
abundance: many
j_gene: TRBJ2-7
v_gene: TRBV28

CDR3aa: CASSGTGMGTGELFF
CDR3nt: TGTGCCAGCAGCGGCACAGGGATGGGCACCGGGGAGCTGTTTTTT
d_gene: -
abundance: many
j_gene: TRBJ2-2
v_gene: TRBV9

CDR3aa: CASSRTVMNTEAFF
CDR3nt: TGTGCCAGCAGCAGGACAGTCATGAACACTGAAGCTTTCTTT
d_gene: -
abundance: -
j_gene: TRBJ1-1
v_gene: TRBV6-1

CDR3aa: CATSRGGTMNTEAFF
CDR3nt: TGTGCCACCAGCAGGGGAGGCACAATGAACACTGAAGCTTTCTTT
d_gene: -
abundance: many
j_gene: TRBJ1-1
v_gene: TRBV15

CDR3aa: CASRTTGFNSPLHF
CDR3nt: TGTGCCAGCAGAACGACAGGGTTCAATTCACCCCTCCACTTT
d_gene: TRBD1
abundance: many
j_gene: TRBJ1-6
v_gene: TRBV12-3/TRBV12-4

CDR3aa: CASSLVLSRNYEQYF
CDR3nt: TGTGCCAGCAGCTTAGTTCTTTCCAGGAACTACGAGCAGTACTTC
d_gene: -
abundance: many
j_gene: TRBJ2-7
v_gene: TRBV7-2

CDR3aa: CSVGIPERESYEQYF
CDR3nt: TGCAGCGTTGGAATCCCTGAGCGGGAGTCCTACGAGCAGTACTTC
d_gene: TRBD2
abundance: -
j_gene: TRBJ2-7
v_gene: TRBV29-1

CDR3aa: CSAAQGGSGNTIYF
CDR3nt: TGCAGCGCCGCACAGGGGGGATCTGGAAACACCATATATTTT
d_gene: TRBD1
abundance: many
j_gene: TRBJ1-3
v_gene: TRBV29-1

CDR3aa: CASSLTGGSRNSPLHF
CDR3nt: TGTGCCAGCAGCCTCACAGGGGGCAGTCGGAATTCACCCCTCCACTTT
d_gene: TRBD1
abundance: many
j_gene: TRBJ1-6
v_gene: TRBV3-1